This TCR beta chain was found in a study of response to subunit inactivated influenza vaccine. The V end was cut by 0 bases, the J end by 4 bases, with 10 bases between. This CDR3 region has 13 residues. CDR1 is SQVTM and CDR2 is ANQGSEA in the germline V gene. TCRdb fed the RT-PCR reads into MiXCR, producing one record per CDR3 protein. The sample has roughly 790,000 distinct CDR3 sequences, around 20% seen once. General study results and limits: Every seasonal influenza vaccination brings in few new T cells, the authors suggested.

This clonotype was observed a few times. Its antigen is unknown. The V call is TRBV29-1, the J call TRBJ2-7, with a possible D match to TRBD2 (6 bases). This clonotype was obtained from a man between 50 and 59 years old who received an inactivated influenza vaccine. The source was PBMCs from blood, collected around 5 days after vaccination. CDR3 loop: CSVEDLGGYEQYF. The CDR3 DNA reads TGCAGCGTTGAAGATCTTGGGGGGTACGAGCAGTACTTC.